Presented here are 20 T cell receptor beta chains from one specimen sequenced in a study of blood T cell repertoires in COVID-19. This table comes from immunoSEQ multiplex PCR, and its TCRdb copy is limited to in-frame clones, with some not included. This table has under 300,000 clones, 80% to 85% appearing once. Sequenced input: peripheral blood. These receptors all stem from a woman aged 18-35 years with acute or convalescent COVID-19.

Here the CDR3 reads CASSTAQRLRRETQYF. The CDR3 coding sequence is TGTGCCAGCAGCACAGCCCAGCGGCTGCGGAGGGAGACCCAGTACTTC. V is TRBV11-2 and J is TRBJ2-5; tentative D call: TRBD2 (5 bases). CDR1 SGHAT and CDR2 FQNNGV come from the germline V gene. This CDR3 region has 16 residues. The V end was cut by 5 bases, the J end by 5 bases, with 21 bases between. Filled out from reference TRBV11-2 and TRBJ2-5, the complete variable domain reads EAGVAQSPRYKIIEKRQSVAFWCNPISGHATLYWYQQILGQGPKLLIQFQNNGVVDDSQLPKDRFSAERLKGVDSTLKIQPAKLEDSAVYLCASSTAQRLRRETQYFGPGTRLLVL.

The V call is TRBV7-2, the J call TRBJ2-3; 10 nucleotides align to TRBD2. The CDR3 sequence is 13 residues long. Germline values: CDR1 SGHTA, CDR2 FQGNSA. Trimming removed 5 bases from V and 14 bases from J; junction bases left unmatched: 10. CDR3 in amino acids: CASSTSAGGFRYF. As DNA, the CDR3 is TGTGCCAGCAGCACATCAGCGGGAGGGTTCCGGTATTTT.

This clone was seen more than once but under ten times. This chain links TRBV5-1 with TRBJ2-7; D is ambiguous. V gave up 2 bases and J gave up 3 bases, with 12 bases separating them. The CDR3 runs 14 residues. Germline CDR1 reads SGHRS; CDR2 reads YFSETQ. This chain's CDR3 is CASSFLPLNYEQYF. CDR3 nucleotide sequence: TGCGCCAGCAGCTTCTTACCCCTAAACTACGAGCAGTACTTC.

The V and J genes are TRBV29-1 and TRBJ2-1, with 9 bases lining up with TRBD2. Germline V gives CDR1 SQVTM, CDR2 ANQGSEA. After removal of 8 bases from V and 3 bases from J, the junction contained 11 bases not matched to a gene. The CDR3 loop spans 15 amino acids. CDR3 sequence (DNA): TGCAGCTCCGCCGTGACTAGCGGTCTCTACAATGAGCAGTTCTTC. Residues: CSSAVTSGLYNEQFF.

This clone was counted a few times. The CDR3 region is CASSLLGTTHTGELFF. CDR3 coding DNA: TGCGCCAGCAGCCTGCTAGGGACTACTCACACCGGGGAGCTGTTTTTT. The chain carries TRBV5-1 and TRBJ2-2, with TRBD2 matching over 7 bases. The germline V gene encodes CDR1 SGHRS and CDR2 YFSETQ. The CDR3 covers 16 residues. Trimming took 4 bases from V and 3 from J; bases not matched to a gene: 9.

The chain uses TRBV6-5 and TRBJ2-7; 8 nucleotides match TRBD2. With V trimmed by 3 bases and J by 6 bases, 7 bases remained unmatched. Per the germline V gene, CDR1 is MNHEY and CDR2 is SVGAGI. CDR3 size: 14 residues. The CDR3 nucleotides are TGTGCCAGCAGTTATTTGGCGGGAGGCCGCGAGCAGTACTTC. Its protein is CASSYLAGGREQYF.

This chain links TRBV30 with TRBJ2-1; 11 bases agree with TRBD2. The V and J ends lost 2 bases and 8 bases, in that order; junction bases with no gene match: 5. Germline CDR1 GTSNPN, CDR2 SVGIG (reference sequence). CDR3 length equals 14 residues. Here the CDR3 reads CAWSPSGGWHEQFF. The CDR3 nucleotides are TGTGCCTGGAGTCCTAGCGGGGGGTGGCATGAGCAGTTCTTC.

The chain carries TRBV7-2 and TRBJ2-3; D is ambiguous. Trimming left V 5 bases short and J 3 bases short, with 12 bases between. The CDR3 is made up of 14 amino acids. Germline V gene lookup returns CDR1 SGHTA and CDR2 FQGNSA. CDR3: CASSAPTKTDTQYF. CDR3 coding DNA: TGTGCCAGCAGCGCCCCGACAAAGACAGATACGCAGTATTTT.

There are a few counts of this clone. The chain has TRBV28 and TRBJ2-5; a weak D match, TRBD2 (6 bases). Germline loops: CDR1 MDHEN, CDR2 SYDVKM. V lost 4 bases and J 2 bases, leaving 11 bases between the germline ends. This CDR3 is 14 amino acids long. The CDR3 DNA is TGTGCCAGCAGTTCCGGGGGTATGCAAGAGACCCAGTACTTC. Protein product: CASSSGGMQETQYF.

The CDR3 here is CASSSSGTGGLVGYEQYF. CDR3 in DNA: TGTGCCAGCAGCTCGTCCGGGACAGGGGGCCTAGTTGGTTACGAGCAGTACTTC. V and J are TRBV13 and TRBJ2-7; 12 nucleotides align to TRBD1. Germline lookup yields CDR1 PRHDT and CDR2 FYEKMQ (reference sequence). J gave up 4 bases and V 4 bases, and 14 bases lay outside the gene matches. CDR3 size: 18 residues. Full variable domain (rest looked up from reference TRBV13 and TRBJ2-7): AAGVIQSPRHLIKEKRETATLKCYPIPRHDTVYWYQQGPGQDPQFLISFYEKMQSDKGSIPDRFSAQQFSDYHSELNMSSLELGDSALYFCASSSSGTGGLVGYEQYFGPGTRLTVT.

V usage is TRBV2 and J usage is TRBJ2-1; perhaps TRBD1 as D (6 bases). The CDR3 is made up of 16 amino acids. Germline V gene lookup returns CDR1 SNHLY and CDR2 FYNNEI. The ends were cut back, 5 bases at V and 3 bases at J, with 17 bases in the middle. The CDR3 DNA reads TGTGCCAGCAGTCAATTGGGGCAGGGGTTCTACAATGAGCAGTTCTTC. Protein: CASSQLGQGFYNEQFF.

V usage is TRBV6-1 and J usage is TRBJ1-4, with D possibly matching TRBD1 (6 bases). This CDR3 is built from 18 residues. Germline V gene lookup returns CDR1 MNHNS and CDR2 SASEGT. The V end lost 4 bases, the J end lost 0 bases, and 18 bases lay between the germline ends. CDR3 sequence: CASSAWQGPFATNEKLFF. In DNA form, the CDR3 reads TGTGCCAGCAGTGCCTGGCAGGGGCCGTTTGCAACTAATGAAAAACTGTTTTTT.

This chain connects TRBV5-8 to TRBJ1-3, with D hard to call. The CDR3 covers 15 residues. With 1 base removed from V and 3 bases from J, the gap between germline ends came to 11 bases. Looked up from germline, CDR1 is SGHTS and CDR2 is YDEGEE. The CDR3 DNA follows: TGTGCCAGCAGCTTGCCCTCCGGTTATGGAAACACCATATATTTT. It yields the protein CASSLPSGYGNTIYF.

This clone appeared a single time. V and J are TRBV12-3 or TRBV12-4 and TRBJ1-1; 10 positions match TRBD1. After removal of 6 bases from V and 12 bases from J, the junction contained 7 bases not matched to a gene. This CDR3 comprises 12 residues. CDR3 amino acids: CASSGGQGETFF. CDR3 DNA: TGTGCCAGCAGCGGCGGACAGGGGGAAACTTTCTTT.

This clone was counted once. The genes are TRBV29-1 and TRBJ2-1; possible D gene TRBD2, 5 bases. The CDR3 is 13 amino acids. Germline assignment: CDR1 SQVTM and CDR2 ANQGSEA. Trimming shortened V by 6 bases and J by 7 bases, and 16 bases separated the two germline ends. Here the CDR3 DNA reads TGCAGCGTGCGGGCCCAAGGCGGGAATGAGCAGTTCTTC. It is translated as CSVRAQGGNEQFF.

The chain uses TRBV7-2 and TRBJ2-3; 7 bases line up with TRBD2. The CDR3 runs 16 residues. In germline, CDR1 is SGHTA, CDR2 FQGNSA. The V gene end was trimmed by 3 bases and the J gene end by 0 bases; junction bases not matched to a gene: 6. CDR3 coding DNA: TGTGCCAGCAGCTTGGGCGGGAGCGGTAGCACAGATACGCAGTATTTT. Translation gives CASSLGGSGSTDTQYF.

The gene calls are TRBV5-1 and TRBJ2-1; 10 nucleotides agree with TRBD1. There are 15 residues in the CDR3. J lost 3 bases, V lost 0 bases, and 0 bases had no gene match. Germline V CDR1 and CDR2: SGHRS, YFSETQ. The CDR3, as DNA: TGCGCCAGCAGCTTGGGGGACAGGGGCTACAATGAGCAGTTCTTC. This sequence encodes CASSLGDRGYNEQFF.

The CDR3 DNA reads as TGTGCCAGCAGCTTGGGCGGGACAGTGGGTGGCTATGGCTACACCTTC. Residues: CASSLGGTVGGYGYTF. This sequence joins TRBV7-9 and TRBJ1-2; 7 positions match TRBD1. Germline CDR1 reads SEHNR; CDR2 reads FQNEAQ (reference sequence). Unmatched junction bases numbered 11, after V lost 3 bases and J lost 4 bases. The CDR3 runs 16 residues.

This chain connects TRBV19 to TRBJ2-6, with a tentative D call TRBD1 (5 bases). The V end was cut by 10 bases, the J end by 0 bases, with 22 bases between. CDR3 length equals 18 residues. Germline V gives CDR1 LNHDA, CDR2 SQIVND (reference sequence). The CDR3, as DNA: TGTGCCACCCGCGTACCGCAGGGTTCGAGCTCTGGGGCCAACGTCCTGACTTTC. This sequence encodes CATRVPQGSSSGANVLTF.

This clone has a handful of counts. The gene calls are TRBV30 and TRBJ1-3, with a possible D match to TRBD1 (6 bases). In germline, CDR1 is GTSNPN, CDR2 SVGIG (reference sequence). This CDR3 comprises 14 residues. V dropped 0 bases and J dropped 2 bases, with 8 bases sitting between them. The chain's CDR3 is CAWSVGTPGNTIYF. The CDR3 nucleotides are TGTGCCTGGAGTGTAGGGACACCTGGAAACACCATATATTTT. Drawing the rest from reference TRBV30 and TRBJ1-3, the complete variable domain is SQTIHQWPATLVQPVGSPLSLECTVEGTSNPNLYWYRQAAGRGLQLLFYSVGIGQISSEVPQNLSASRPQDRQFILSSKKLLLSDSGFYLCAWSVGTPGNTIYFGEGSWLTVV.